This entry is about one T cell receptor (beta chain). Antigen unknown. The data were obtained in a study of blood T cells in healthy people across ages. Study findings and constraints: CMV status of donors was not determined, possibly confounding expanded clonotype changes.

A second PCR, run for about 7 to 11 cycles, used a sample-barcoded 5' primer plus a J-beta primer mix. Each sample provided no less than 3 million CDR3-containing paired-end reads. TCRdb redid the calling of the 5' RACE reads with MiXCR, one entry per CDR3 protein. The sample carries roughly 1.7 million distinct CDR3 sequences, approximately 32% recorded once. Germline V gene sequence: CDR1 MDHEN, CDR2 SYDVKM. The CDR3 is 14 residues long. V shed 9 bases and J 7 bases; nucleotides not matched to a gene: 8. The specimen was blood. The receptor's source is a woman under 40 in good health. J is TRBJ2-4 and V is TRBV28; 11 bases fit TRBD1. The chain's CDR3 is CASSQDRGLNIQYF. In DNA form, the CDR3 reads TGTGCCAGTAGTCAGGACAGGGGGCTGAACATTCAGTACTTC.